This T cell receptor beta chain originates from a study of post-analysis software for immune sequencing data. Germline V gene data show CDR1 as SQVTM and CDR2 as ANQGSEA. V was clipped by 2 bases and J by 4 bases, with 8 bases between them. There are 12 residues in the CDR3. Of note for this clonotype: What it binds is not known.

Study-wide results and caveats: A significant reduction in normalized Chao1 diversity was observed in multiple sclerosis patients versus controls. Among roughly 5 TRBV segments more frequent in patients than controls were TRBV5-6, TRBV5-1 and TRBV20-1. F measure grouped same-batch samples tightly together.

Unique molecular identifiers tagged the TCR beta cDNA libraries. Each CDR3 protein gets one entry after TCRdb re-called the PCR reads with MiXCR. The sample includes hundreds of thousands of distinct CDR3 sequences, around 34% of them seen just once. The source material was blood. The gene calls are TRBV29-1 and TRBJ1-2; the D is unclear. This sequence was found in a girl aged 5-17 years with multiple sclerosis. The CDR3 DNA follows: TGCAGCGTTGAAACGTCCGTCTATGGCTACACCTTC. Translating it yields CSVETSVYGYTF.